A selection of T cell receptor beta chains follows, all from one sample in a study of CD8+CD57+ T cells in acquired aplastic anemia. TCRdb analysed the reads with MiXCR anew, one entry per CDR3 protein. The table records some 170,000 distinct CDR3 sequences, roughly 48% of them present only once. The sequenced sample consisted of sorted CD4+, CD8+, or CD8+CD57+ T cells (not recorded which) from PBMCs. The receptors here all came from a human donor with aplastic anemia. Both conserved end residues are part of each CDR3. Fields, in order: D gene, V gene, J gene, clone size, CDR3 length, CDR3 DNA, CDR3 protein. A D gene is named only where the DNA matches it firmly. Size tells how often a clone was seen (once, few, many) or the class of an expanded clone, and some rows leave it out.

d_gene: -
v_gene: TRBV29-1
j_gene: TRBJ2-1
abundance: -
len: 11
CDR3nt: TGCAGCGTTGAGGGTGTGGTTGAGCAGCTCTTC
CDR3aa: CSVEGVVEQLF

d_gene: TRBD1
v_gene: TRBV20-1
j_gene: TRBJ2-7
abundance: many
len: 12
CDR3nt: TGCAGTGCAGAAGACAGGGGGCGGGAGCAGTACTTC
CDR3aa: CSAEDRGREQYF

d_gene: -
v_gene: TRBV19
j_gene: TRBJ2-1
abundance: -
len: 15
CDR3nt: TGTGCCACCACGGAACAGCCATTCTCCTACAATGAGCAGTTCTTC
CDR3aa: CATTEQPFSYNEQFF

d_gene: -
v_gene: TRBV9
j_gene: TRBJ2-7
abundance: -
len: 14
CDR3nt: TGTGCCAGCAGCGTAGGCAACGACCCATACGAGCAGTACTTC
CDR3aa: CASSVGNDPYEQYF

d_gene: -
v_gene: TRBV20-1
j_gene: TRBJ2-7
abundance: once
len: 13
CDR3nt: TGCAGTGCCCGTGTAGCAGGAGTACGGGGGCAGTACTTC
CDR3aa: CSARVAGVRGQYF

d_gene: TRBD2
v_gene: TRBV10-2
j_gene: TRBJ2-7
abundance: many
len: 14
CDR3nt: TGCGCCAGCTCGAAGCGGGGTACTTCCAACGAGCAGTACTTC
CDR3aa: CASSKRGTSNEQYF

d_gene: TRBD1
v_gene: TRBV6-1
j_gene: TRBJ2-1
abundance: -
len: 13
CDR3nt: TGTGCCAGCAGGACAGGGGTTTACAATGAGCAGTTCTTC
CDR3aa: CASRTGVYNEQFF

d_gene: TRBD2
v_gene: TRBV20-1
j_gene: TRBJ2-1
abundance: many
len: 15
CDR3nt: TGCAGTGCTAGCCTCATTAGCGGGTCGGACAATGAGCAGTTCTTC
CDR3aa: CSASLISGSDNEQFF

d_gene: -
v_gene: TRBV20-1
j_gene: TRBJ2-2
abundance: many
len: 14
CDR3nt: TGCAGTGCTAATCCCGCAGAGAACACCGGGGAGCTGTTTTTT
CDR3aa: CSANPAENTGELFF

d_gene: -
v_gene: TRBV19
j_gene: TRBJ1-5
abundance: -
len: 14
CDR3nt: TGTGCCAGTAGTGCACTCGGGGGCGTTCAGCCCCAGCATTTT
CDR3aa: CASSALGGVQPQHF

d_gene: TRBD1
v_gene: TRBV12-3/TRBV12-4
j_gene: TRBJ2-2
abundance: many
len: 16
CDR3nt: TGTGCCAGCAATCCGGGACAGTCAATACTCACCGGGGAGCTGTTTTTT
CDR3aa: CASNPGQSILTGELFF

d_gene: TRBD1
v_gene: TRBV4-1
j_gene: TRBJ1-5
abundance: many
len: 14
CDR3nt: TGCGCCAGCAGCCAGACAGGGATTAATCAGCCCCAGCATTTT
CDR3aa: CASSQTGINQPQHF

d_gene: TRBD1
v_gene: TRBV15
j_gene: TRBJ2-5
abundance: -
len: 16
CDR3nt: TGTGCCACCAGCAGAGATGCGACAGGGGGTTGGGAGACCCAGTACTTC
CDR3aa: CATSRDATGGWETQYF

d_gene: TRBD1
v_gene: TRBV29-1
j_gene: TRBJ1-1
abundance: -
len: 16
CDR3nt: TGCAGCGTCGCCCAGAGACAGGGATCTATGAACACTGAAGCTTTCTTT
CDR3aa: CSVAQRQGSMNTEAFF

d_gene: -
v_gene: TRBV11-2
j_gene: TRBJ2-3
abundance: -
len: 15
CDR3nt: TGTGCCAGCAGCCCGAGCAGCATCGGCACAGATACGCAGTATTTT
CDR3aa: CASSPSSIGTDTQYF

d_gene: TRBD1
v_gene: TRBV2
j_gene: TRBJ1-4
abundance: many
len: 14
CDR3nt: TGTGCCAGCAGTGAAGGGACAGGGGTGGGCAAACTGTTTTTT
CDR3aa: CASSEGTGVGKLFF